The entry that follows covers one T cell receptor (beta chain) sequence. In the source study's methods: Reference gene primer amplification in the assay estimated nucleated cell counts. Sequencing was performed with immunoSEQ multiplex PCR; in TCRdb, only in-frame clones are kept and a portion is missing. The V and J calls and the clone size are those of that table, but D and trimming were determined from the DNA. The data show about 280,000 clones, with 85% seen just once and roughly 13% held by the top ten. This sample was included in a study of blood T cell repertoires in COVID-19. On the study more broadly: T cells, B-cell-depleted T cells, or PBMCs supplied cDNA or gDNA.

The V end was cut by 0 bases, the J end by 5 bases, with 8 bases between. The CDR3 has 15 amino acids. Germline V lookup: CDR1 LNHNV, CDR2 YYDKDF (reference sequence). The source material was peripheral blood. V usage is TRBV15 and J usage is TRBJ1-6, with D unclear. This sequence was found in a human donor in a cohort sampled during active COVID-19. CDR3 nucleotide sequence: TGTGCCACCAGCAGAGATTGGGCAGATAATTCACCCCTCCACTTT. Its protein is CATSRDWADNSPLHF.